This T cell receptor beta chain was observed in a study of Graves' ophthalmopathy and Graves' hyperthyroidism (dated by TCRdb to the late 2010s). Broadly, across the study: Hyperthyroidism was defined as stable when no progression to ophthalmopathy occurred within 18 months of follow-up. To explore V-J signatures distinguishing ophthalmopathy from hyperthyroidism, a discovery set of around 97 patients (around 44 ophthalmopathy, 57 stable hyperthyroidism) was enrolled. An independent validation cohort comprised roughly 20 hyperthyroidism patients and some 16 patients who later progressed from hyperthyroidism to ophthalmopathy. In total, approximately 130 blood samples were TCR-sequenced: 43 ophthalmopathy, some 75 hyperthyroidism and roughly 17 hyperthyroidism-to-ophthalmopathy patients. The study used TCR beta repertoire signatures to distinguish Graves' ophthalmopathy from Graves' hyperthyroidism and to predict progression to ophthalmopathy. Following sampling, methimazole starting at 30 mg daily was administered to hyperthyroidism patients, and high-dose intravenous methylprednisolone was administered to ophthalmopathy patients. T-cell repertoires of thyroid tissue and blood were compared in 5 or 6 hyperthyroidism patients. Overall study outcomes, separate from this receptor: Sample size was not predetermined statistically, and investigators were not blinded to group allocation. In validation, the model predicted ophthalmopathy progression with more than 55% sensitivity and approximately 75% specificity; some 13 predicted patients were CT-confirmed with GO in a median of around 6 months. Among expanded thyroid clonotypes with frequency above 0.001, most also showed up in blood, which suggests that blood repertoires may reflect the thyroid immune response. The 13-signature model separated ophthalmopathy from stable hyperthyroidism with 85% to 90% sensitivity and about 84% specificity in cross-validation, and 80%/75% in the test set.

For repertoire sequencing, the TCR beta CDR3 regions were amplified from RNA transcripts. A first-round RT-PCR used HTBI primers with the Qiagen OneStep RT-PCR kit, followed by a second-round multiplex PCR, size selection and purification. Libraries were sequenced on an Illumina HiSeq2000 using paired-end 100 bp reads. In the authors' own workflow: SOAPnuke was used to process the reads, throwing out any read that had adapters, had uncalled bases, had a mean Phred below 15, or lacked an exact constant-primer or identifier match. COPE v1.2.5 was used to merge high-quality paired reads. Clonotypes were defined as unique nucleotide sequences and were aligned to IMGT TRB V, D and J references using MiTCR v1.1. The analysis was limited to V-J combinations with a frequency above 0.0001, which together covered roughly 99% of the repertoires. For each V-J combination, a TCR clonal expansion and chaos score was defined as F50 clonal expansion divided by the chaos observed in the TCRdist matrix. Welch's t-statistics and random forest were used to reduce the features to about twelve V-J combinations, which were then used as input to a naive Bayes classifier. The Morisita-Horn index was used to measure how similar the thyroid and blood repertoires were. Clones were called with MiXCR by TCRdb after fastp trimmed the public reads at Q25, and only in-frame beta chains were retained. CDR3 protein duplicates are merged, each entry listing the most common genes and DNA. What appears here as the V and J calls and clone size reflects TCRdb's work, not the paper's. Here the sample has about 550,000 distinct CDR3 sequences; about 40% occur a single time. About 4.2% of the sample is taken by the ten largest.

As encoded in the germline V gene (reference sequence), CDR1 is DFQATT while CDR2 is SNEGSKA. The cysteine opens and the phenylalanine closes a CDR3 of 12 amino acids. The only DNA kept is the CDR3, 36 bases in frame from the first base. V loses 2 bases of germline sequence and J loses 11 bases, and the interval between the two ends is 15 bases. Patients with hyperthyroidism were aged 18 to 65 years, had been newly diagnosed, and had a disease duration of less than 2 months. Patients with other autoimmune diseases, uncontrolled infections, pregnancy or lactation were excluded. Diagnosis relied on clinical symptoms, serum thyroxine, TRAb, thyroid ultrasound and orbital computed tomography. Trizol reagent was used to extract the total RNA, and its quality was then checked on an Agilent 2100 Bioanalyzer. Comment on this clonotype: Its cognate antigen has yet to be identified. It has no much larger one-base neighbor in the sample; base qualities were not kept.

The sequence is built from TRBV20-1 and TRBJ1-2, with no confidently assigned D gene. Sequencing used peripheral blood or thyroid tissue (not recorded which). The TCR originated in an adult man with Graves' hyperthyroidism. The DNA sequence is as follows: TGCAGTGCTAGACGGGCCCCACAGTGGTACACCTTC. The translation is CSARRAPQWYTF.